The rows below give T cell receptor beta chains drawn from one sample of a study of blood T cell repertoires in COVID-19. Libraries were prepared by immunoSEQ multiplex PCR; TCRdb keeps only in-frame clonotypes and omits some of them. The sample shows about 200,000 clones, roughly nine tenths of them seen only once. What was sequenced was peripheral blood. These receptors all stem from a woman aged 45-59 years with acute or convalescent COVID-19. CDR3s leave out the opening cysteine and the closing phenylalanine or tryptophan. Each record gives: J gene, V gene, CDR3 protein.

j_gene: TRBJ2-2
v_gene: TRBV11-2
CDR3aa: ASSLRMDSITGELF

j_gene: TRBJ2-1
v_gene: TRBV7-6
CDR3aa: ASSRYSSGTESSYNEQF

j_gene: TRBJ1-2
v_gene: TRBV3-1/TRBV3-2
CDR3aa: ASSQLTGRGTYGYT

j_gene: TRBJ2-5
v_gene: TRBV18
CDR3aa: ASSSRVDQETQY

j_gene: TRBJ2-1
v_gene: TRBV19
CDR3aa: ASSIGGPEQF

j_gene: TRBJ1-4
v_gene: TRBV6-6
CDR3aa: ASTQTATNEKLF

j_gene: TRBJ2-2
v_gene: TRBV7-2
CDR3aa: ASSPRQGNGELF

j_gene: TRBJ1-1
v_gene: TRBV10-3
CDR3aa: AIMANNGDTEAF

j_gene: TRBJ2-1
v_gene: TRBV11-3
CDR3aa: ASSLGSGGAAI

j_gene: TRBJ2-4
v_gene: TRBV9
CDR3aa: ASSAGPRVRDIQY

j_gene: TRBJ1-2
v_gene: TRBV19
CDR3aa: ASTYASGTGTYGYT

j_gene: TRBJ1-5
v_gene: TRBV19
CDR3aa: ASSIDGGRTDSNQPQH

j_gene: TRBJ2-7
v_gene: TRBV25-1
CDR3aa: ASSKEGALYEQY

j_gene: TRBJ1-6
v_gene: TRBV14
CDR3aa: ASSQEGVLSYNSPLH

j_gene: TRBJ2-7
v_gene: TRBV18
CDR3aa: ASSPPAGGPYEQY

j_gene: TRBJ1-2
v_gene: TRBV11-3
CDR3aa: ASSLDPGGGYT

j_gene: TRBJ2-3
v_gene: TRBV9
CDR3aa: ASSPSSELPGDTQY

j_gene: TRBJ2-1
v_gene: TRBV19
CDR3aa: ASSPRLAGVGNEQF

j_gene: TRBJ1-3
v_gene: TRBV7-7
CDR3aa: ASSPGQGNTIY

j_gene: TRBJ2-3
v_gene: TRBV24-1
CDR3aa: ATSDFLAGIQY

j_gene: TRBJ2-7
v_gene: TRBV11-2
CDR3aa: ASSLAPGQRYEQY

j_gene: TRBJ2-1
v_gene: TRBV7-9
CDR3aa: ASSLQRGGYNEQF

j_gene: TRBJ2-6
v_gene: TRBV4-1
CDR3aa: ASSQETGGVAGANVLT

j_gene: TRBJ2-7
v_gene: TRBV7-2
CDR3aa: ASSLGQPGDYEQY

j_gene: TRBJ2-7
v_gene: TRBV7-2
CDR3aa: ASRPRLASSYEQY

j_gene: TRBJ1-2
v_gene: TRBV11-3
CDR3aa: ASSLDREGYGYT

j_gene: TRBJ2-7
v_gene: TRBV7-8
CDR3aa: ASSFTGGREQY

j_gene: TRBJ2-1
v_gene: TRBV25-1
CDR3aa: ASSALGTSRTYNEQF

j_gene: TRBJ1-5
v_gene: TRBV5-6
CDR3aa: ASSFTGGQPQH

j_gene: TRBJ2-7
v_gene: TRBV30
CDR3aa: AWRNSYEQY

j_gene: TRBJ2-1
v_gene: TRBV14
CDR3aa: ASRRGYNEQF

j_gene: TRBJ2-5
v_gene: TRBV6-5
CDR3aa: ASKGAFLQETQY

j_gene: TRBJ2-7
v_gene: TRBV19
CDR3aa: ASSIWGLPGRFDEQY

j_gene: TRBJ2-7
v_gene: TRBV6-5
CDR3aa: ASSYERGGYEQY

j_gene: TRBJ2-2
v_gene: TRBV7-2
CDR3aa: ASSLAILAAELF

j_gene: TRBJ2-1
v_gene: TRBV7-2
CDR3aa: ASSLALNNEQF

j_gene: TRBJ1-2
v_gene: TRBV7-9
CDR3aa: ATTPKQDFYGYT

j_gene: TRBJ1-6
v_gene: TRBV4-3
CDR3aa: ASSQVRGYNSPLH

j_gene: TRBJ1-1
v_gene: TRBV18
CDR3aa: ASSQGALYTEAF

j_gene: TRBJ2-7
v_gene: TRBV19
CDR3aa: ASSIGTSYEQY

j_gene: TRBJ1-1
v_gene: TRBV29-1
CDR3aa: SVERGGAAEAF

j_gene: TRBJ1-1
v_gene: TRBV29-1
CDR3aa: SVEISGGPNTEAF

j_gene: TRBJ1-3
v_gene: TRBV4-3
CDR3aa: ASSQEDRVGNTIY

j_gene: TRBJ2-7
v_gene: TRBV7-6
CDR3aa: ASSIGTGAYEQY

j_gene: TRBJ1-5
v_gene: TRBV23-1
CDR3aa: ASSQLRGLNPPKQPQH

j_gene: TRBJ2-1
v_gene: TRBV27
CDR3aa: ASSFFTGTGVDNEQF

j_gene: TRBJ2-2
v_gene: TRBV20-1
CDR3aa: SASPGQGAITGELF

j_gene: TRBJ2-5
v_gene: TRBV5-1
CDR3aa: ASSWGQGDAQETQY

j_gene: TRBJ1-2
v_gene: TRBV29-1
CDR3aa: SVDTRGDYGYT

j_gene: TRBJ2-7
v_gene: TRBV6-2/TRBV6-3
CDR3aa: ASSSPSGRDYEQY

j_gene: TRBJ1-4
v_gene: TRBV30
CDR3aa: AWSGYRGPTNEKLF

j_gene: TRBJ2-1
v_gene: TRBV29-1
CDR3aa: SVRQGLYNEQF

j_gene: TRBJ1-1
v_gene: TRBV11-2
CDR3aa: ASSLGQNTEAF

j_gene: TRBJ1-1
v_gene: TRBV6-1
CDR3aa: ASSERTGEGNMNTEAF

j_gene: TRBJ2-2
v_gene: TRBV5-1
CDR3aa: ASSLAEKVTGELF

j_gene: TRBJ2-7
v_gene: TRBV4-3
CDR3aa: ASSQADSSYEQY

j_gene: TRBJ2-1
v_gene: TRBV18
CDR3aa: ASSPFPRQDSYNEQF

j_gene: TRBJ2-3
v_gene: TRBV9
CDR3aa: ASSETGRPDTQY

j_gene: TRBJ2-3
v_gene: TRBV5-6
CDR3aa: ASSLTPGQTDTQY